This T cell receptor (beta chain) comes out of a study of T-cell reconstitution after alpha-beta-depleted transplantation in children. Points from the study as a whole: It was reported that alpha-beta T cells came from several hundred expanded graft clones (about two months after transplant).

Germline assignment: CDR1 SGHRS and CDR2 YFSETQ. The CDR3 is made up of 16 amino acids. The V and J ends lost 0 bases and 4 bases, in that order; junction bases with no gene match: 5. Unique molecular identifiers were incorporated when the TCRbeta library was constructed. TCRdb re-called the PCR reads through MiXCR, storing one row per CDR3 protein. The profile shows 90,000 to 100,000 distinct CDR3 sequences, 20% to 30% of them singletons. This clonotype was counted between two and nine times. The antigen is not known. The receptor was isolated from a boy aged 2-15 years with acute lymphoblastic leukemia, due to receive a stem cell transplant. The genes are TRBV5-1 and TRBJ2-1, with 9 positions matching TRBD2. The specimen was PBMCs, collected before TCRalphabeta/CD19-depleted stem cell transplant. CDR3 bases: TGCGCCAGCAGCTTGGTGGCTAGCGGGATTTACAATGAGCAGTTCTTC. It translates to CASSLVASGIYNEQFF.